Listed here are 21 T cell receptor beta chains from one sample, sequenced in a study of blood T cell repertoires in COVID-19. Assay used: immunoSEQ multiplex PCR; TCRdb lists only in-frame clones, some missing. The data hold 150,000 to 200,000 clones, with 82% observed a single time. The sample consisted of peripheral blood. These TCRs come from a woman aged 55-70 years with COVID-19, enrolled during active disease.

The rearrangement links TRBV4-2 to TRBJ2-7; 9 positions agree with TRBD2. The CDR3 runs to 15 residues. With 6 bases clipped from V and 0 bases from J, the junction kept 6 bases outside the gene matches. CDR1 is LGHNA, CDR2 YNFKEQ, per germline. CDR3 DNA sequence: TGTGCCAGCAGAATGACTAGCGGAACCTCCTACGAGCAGTACTTC. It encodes CASRMTSGTSYEQYF.

For the CDR3, the DNA is TGTGCCAGCAGCTTCCAGGGGTCGTTCTTTAATTCACCCCTCCACTTT. This translates into CASSFQGSFFNSPLHF. The V gene is TRBV5-6, the J gene TRBJ1-6, with D possibly being TRBD1 (6 bases). Germline assignment: CDR1 SGHDT and CDR2 YYEEEE. CDR3 length: 16 residues. The germline V and J ends were trimmed by 2 bases and 6 bases, with 15 bases remaining between them.

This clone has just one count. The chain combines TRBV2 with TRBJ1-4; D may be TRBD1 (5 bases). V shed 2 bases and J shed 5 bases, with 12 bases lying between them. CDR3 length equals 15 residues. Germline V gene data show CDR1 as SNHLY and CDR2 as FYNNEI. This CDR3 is CASSERGHPNEKLFF. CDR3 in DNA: TGTGCCAGCAGTGAAAGAGGACATCCGAATGAAAAACTGTTTTTT.

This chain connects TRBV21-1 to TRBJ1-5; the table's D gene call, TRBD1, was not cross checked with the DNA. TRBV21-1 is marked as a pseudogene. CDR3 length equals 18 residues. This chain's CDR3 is CAHRRGQGSEGSNQPQHF. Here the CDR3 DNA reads TGTGCCCATCGGAGAGGGCAGGGGAGTGAGGGTAGCAATCAGCCCCAGCATTTT.

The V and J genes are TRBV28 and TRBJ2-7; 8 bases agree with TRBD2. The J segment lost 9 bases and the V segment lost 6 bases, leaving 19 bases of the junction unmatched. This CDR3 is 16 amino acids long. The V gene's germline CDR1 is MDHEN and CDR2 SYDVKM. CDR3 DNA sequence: TGTGCCAGCAGCCTACGAGGACTAGCAGTCCGAATGGGGCAGTACTTC. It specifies CASSLRGLAVRMGQYF.

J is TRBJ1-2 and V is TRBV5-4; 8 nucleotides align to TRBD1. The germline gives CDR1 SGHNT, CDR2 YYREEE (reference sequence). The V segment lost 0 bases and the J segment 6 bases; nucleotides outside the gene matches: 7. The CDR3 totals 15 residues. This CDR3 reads CASSLALDRVHGYTF. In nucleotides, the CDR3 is TGTGCCAGCAGCTTGGCTTTGGACAGGGTCCATGGCTACACCTTC.

The DNA of the CDR3 is TGTGCCTGGAGGGAACAGGGTTCGGGGCAGCCCCAGCATTTT. It codes for CAWREQGSGQPQHF. The gene calls are TRBV30 and TRBJ1-5, with a weak D call TRBD1 (6 bases). V lost 3 bases and J 7 bases, leaving 16 bases between the germline ends. The CDR3 consists of 14 residues. The V gene's germline CDR1 is GTSNPN and CDR2 SVGIG (reference sequence).

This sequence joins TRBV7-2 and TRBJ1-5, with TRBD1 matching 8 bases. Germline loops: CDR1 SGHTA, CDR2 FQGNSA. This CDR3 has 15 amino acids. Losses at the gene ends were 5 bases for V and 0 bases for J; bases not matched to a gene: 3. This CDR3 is CASSLGQVSNQPQHF. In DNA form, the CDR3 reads TGTGCCAGCAGCCTGGGACAGGTTAGCAATCAGCCCCAGCATTTT.

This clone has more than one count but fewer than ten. DNA for the CDR3: TGTGCCAGCAGTTTCAACAGGGGGCGAAACACCATATATTTT. Protein product: CASSFNRGRNTIYF. J is TRBJ1-3 and V is TRBV28; 9 bases match TRBD1. This CDR3 is 14 amino acids long. CDR1 is MDHEN, CDR2 SYDVKM, per germline. V trimming: 3 bases; J trimming: 5 bases; junction bases outside the gene matches: 2.

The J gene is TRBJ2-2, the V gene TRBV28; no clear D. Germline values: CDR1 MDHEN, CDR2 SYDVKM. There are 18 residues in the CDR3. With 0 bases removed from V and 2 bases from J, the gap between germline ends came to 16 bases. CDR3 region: CASSLWRIRGKNTGELFF. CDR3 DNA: TGTGCCAGCAGTTTATGGCGGATTCGCGGAAAAAACACCGGGGAGCTGTTTTTT.

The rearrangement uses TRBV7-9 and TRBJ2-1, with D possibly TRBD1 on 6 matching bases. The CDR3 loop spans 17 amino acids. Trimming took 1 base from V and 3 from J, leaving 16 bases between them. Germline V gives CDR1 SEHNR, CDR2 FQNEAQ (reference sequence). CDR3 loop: CASSLVVGARSYNEQFF. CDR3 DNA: TGTGCCAGCAGCTTAGTTGTGGGGGCAAGGAGCTACAATGAGCAGTTCTTC.

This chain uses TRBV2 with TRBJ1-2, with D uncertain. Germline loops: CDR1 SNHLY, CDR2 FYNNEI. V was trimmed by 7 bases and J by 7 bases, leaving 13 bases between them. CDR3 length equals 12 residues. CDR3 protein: CASTGILPGYTF. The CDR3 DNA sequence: TGTGCCAGCACGGGAATCTTGCCTGGCTACACCTTC.

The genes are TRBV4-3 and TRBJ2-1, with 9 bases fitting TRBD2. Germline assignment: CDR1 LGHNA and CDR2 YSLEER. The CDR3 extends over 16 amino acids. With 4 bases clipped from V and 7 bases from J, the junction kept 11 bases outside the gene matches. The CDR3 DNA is TGCGCCAGCAGCCGGGTTGCGGGAGGGCCAGGGAATGAGCAGTTCTTC. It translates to CASSRVAGGPGNEQFF.

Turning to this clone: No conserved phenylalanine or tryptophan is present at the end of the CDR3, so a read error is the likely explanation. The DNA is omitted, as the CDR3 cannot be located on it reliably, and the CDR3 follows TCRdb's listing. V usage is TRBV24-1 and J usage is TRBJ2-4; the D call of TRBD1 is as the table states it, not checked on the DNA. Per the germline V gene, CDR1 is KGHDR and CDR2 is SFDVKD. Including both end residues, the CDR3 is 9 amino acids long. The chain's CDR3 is CATSDRTTR.

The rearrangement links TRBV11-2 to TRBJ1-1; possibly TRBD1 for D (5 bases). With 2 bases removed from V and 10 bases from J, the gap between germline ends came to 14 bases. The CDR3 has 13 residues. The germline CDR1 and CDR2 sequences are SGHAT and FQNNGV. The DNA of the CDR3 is TGTGCCAGCAGCTTAAGGGAGGGGTTGGTAGCTTTCTTT. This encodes CASSLREGLVAFF.

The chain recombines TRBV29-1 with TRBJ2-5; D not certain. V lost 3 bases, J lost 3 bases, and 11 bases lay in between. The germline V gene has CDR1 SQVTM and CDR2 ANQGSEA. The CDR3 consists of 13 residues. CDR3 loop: CSVEGTPEETQYF. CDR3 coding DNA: TGCAGCGTTGAGGGCACACCAGAAGAGACCCAGTACTTC.

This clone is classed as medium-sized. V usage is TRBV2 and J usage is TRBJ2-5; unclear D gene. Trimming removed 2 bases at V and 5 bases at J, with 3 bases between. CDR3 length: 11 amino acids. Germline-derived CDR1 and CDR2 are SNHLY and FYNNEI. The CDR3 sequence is CASSERETQYF. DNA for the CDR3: TGTGCCAGCAGTGAACGGGAGACCCAGTACTTC.

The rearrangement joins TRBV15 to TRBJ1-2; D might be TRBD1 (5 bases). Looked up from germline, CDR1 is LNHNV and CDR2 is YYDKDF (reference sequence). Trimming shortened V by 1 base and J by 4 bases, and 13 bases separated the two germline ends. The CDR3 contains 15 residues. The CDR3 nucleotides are TGTGCCACCAGCAGAGGGGTTGACAGCAGCTATGGCTACACCTTC. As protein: CATSRGVDSSYGYTF.

Written as DNA, the CDR3 is TGCAGTGCTAGTTTGTTAGCGGGAGTGGCCGAGCAGTACTTC. This translates into CSASLLAGVAEQYF. The rearrangement uses TRBV20-1 and TRBJ2-7, with 9 positions matching TRBD2. Trimming removed 3 bases from V and 6 bases from J; junction bases left unmatched: 9. The CDR3 sequence is 14 residues long. Germline CDR1 and CDR2: DFQATT and SNEGSKA (reference sequence).

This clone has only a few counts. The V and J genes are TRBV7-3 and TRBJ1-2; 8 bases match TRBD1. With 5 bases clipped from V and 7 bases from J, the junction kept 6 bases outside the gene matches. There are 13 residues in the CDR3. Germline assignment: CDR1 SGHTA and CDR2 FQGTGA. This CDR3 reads CASSPDRGSGYTF. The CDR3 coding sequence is TGTGCCAGCAGCCCCGACAGGGGTAGTGGCTACACCTTC.

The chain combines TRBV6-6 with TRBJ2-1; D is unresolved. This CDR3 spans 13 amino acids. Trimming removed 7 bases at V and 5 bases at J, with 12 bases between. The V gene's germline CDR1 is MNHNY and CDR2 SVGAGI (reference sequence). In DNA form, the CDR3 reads TGTGCCAGCACCAGGCGCCGAGACAATGAGCAGTTCTTC. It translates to CASTRRRDNEQFF.